A single sample gave rise to the 8 T cell receptor beta chains below, sequenced in a study of cytomegalovirus exposure and HLA in healthy donors. Assay: immunoSEQ multiplex PCR; the TCRdb copy retains only in-frame clones and omits some. The repertoire holds roughly 100,000 clones, with 85% as singletons. Input material: PBMCs. These receptors originate from a young man in good health and CMV-seropositive.

V and J are TRBV5-1 and TRBJ2-1, with D perhaps matching TRBD1 (6 bases). CDR3 size: 12 residues. CDR1 is SGHRS and CDR2 is YFSETQ in the germline V gene. Trimming removed 4 bases from V and 10 bases from J, with 12 bases in between. Here the CDR3 DNA reads TGCGCCAGCAGCATACAGGGTTTAGAGCAGTTCTTC. Its translation: CASSIQGLEQFF.

The genes are TRBV27 and TRBJ2-7, with D perhaps TRBD2 (6 bases). The CDR3 runs to 13 residues. Germline V CDR1 and CDR2: MNHEY, SMNVEV (reference sequence). V lost 8 bases to trimming and J lost 2 bases, with 13 bases between them. The CDR3 spells CASARDSTYEQYV. The CDR3 region has the DNA TGTGCCAGCGCTAGGGACTCCACCTACGAGCAGTACGTC.

V and J are TRBV28 and TRBJ1-2; D gene unclear. The germline CDR1 and CDR2 sequences are MDHEN and SYDVKM. V was shortened by 2 bases and J by 8 bases, with 6 bases between the two germline ends. This CDR3 region has 11 residues. DNA of the CDR3: TGTGCCAGCAGTTTAACCAGGGGCTACACCTTC. It translates to CASSLTRGYTF.

The chain combines TRBV1 with TRBJ2-3; the table calls TRBD1, which could not be checked here. TRBV1 counts as a pseudogene. The CDR3 covers 15 residues. In DNA form, the CDR3 reads TGCACCAGCAGCCAAGCTACAGCCCGCACAGATACGCAGTATTTT. It encodes CTSSQATARTDTQYF.

This sequence joins TRBV29-1 and TRBJ1-2; a possible D gene is TRBD1 (6 bases). CDR3 length: 11 residues. V lost 5 bases and J 5 bases, leaving 9 bases between the germline ends. Per the germline V gene, CDR1 is SQVTM and CDR2 is ANQGSEA. The CDR3 spells CSVLQGYGYTF. DNA for the CDR3: TGCAGCGTTCTACAGGGTTATGGCTACACCTTC.

This clone was seen a single time. The rearrangement uses TRBV27 and TRBJ2-5, with 8 bases aligning to TRBD2. Looked up from germline, CDR1 is MNHEY and CDR2 is SMNVEV (reference sequence). The V gene end was trimmed by 5 bases and the J gene end by 5 bases; junction bases not matched to a gene: 7. CDR3 length: 14 amino acids. The CDR3 DNA follows: TGTGCCAGCAGTCCCGGGACTAGGACCGAGACCCAGTACTTC. Amino acid sequence: CASSPGTRTETQYF.

V and J are TRBV18 and TRBJ2-5; D is unresolved. Germline V gene lookup returns CDR1 KGHSH and CDR2 LQKENI. The CDR3 consists of 12 residues. Between the trimmed V and J ends, which lost 4 bases and 3 bases, there was a span of 6 bases. The CDR3 sequence is CASSRGEETQYF. In DNA form, the CDR3 reads TGTGCCAGCTCACGCGGTGAAGAGACCCAGTACTTC.

Many counts were recorded for this clone. The chain carries TRBV7-9 and TRBJ2-1; 11 bases fit TRBD2. Germline CDR1 reads SEHNR; CDR2 reads FQNEAQ (reference sequence). The ends lost 4 bases at V and 3 bases at J; junction bases unmatched: 8. The CDR3 is made up of 17 amino acids. The DNA of the CDR3 is TGTGCCAGCAGCTCCATGACTAGCGGGACCTTCTACAATGAGCAGTTCTTC. It translates to CASSSMTSGTFYNEQFF.